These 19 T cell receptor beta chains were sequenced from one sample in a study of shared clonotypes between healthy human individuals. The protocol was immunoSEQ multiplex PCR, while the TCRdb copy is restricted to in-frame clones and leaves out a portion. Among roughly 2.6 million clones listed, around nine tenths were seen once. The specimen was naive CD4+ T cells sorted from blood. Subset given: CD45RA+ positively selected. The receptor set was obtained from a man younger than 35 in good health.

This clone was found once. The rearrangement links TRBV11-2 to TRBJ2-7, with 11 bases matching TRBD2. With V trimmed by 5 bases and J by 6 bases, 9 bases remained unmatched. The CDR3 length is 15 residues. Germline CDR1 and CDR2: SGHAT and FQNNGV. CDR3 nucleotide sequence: TGTGCCAGCAGCACCCTCCTAGCGGGAGGTCCCGAGCAGTACTTC. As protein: CASSTLLAGGPEQYF.

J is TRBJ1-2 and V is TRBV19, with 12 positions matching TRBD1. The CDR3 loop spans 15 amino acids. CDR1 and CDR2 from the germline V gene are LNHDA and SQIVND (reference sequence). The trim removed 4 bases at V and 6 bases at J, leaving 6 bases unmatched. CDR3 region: CASSTPGQGADGYTF. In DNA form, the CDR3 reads TGTGCCAGTAGTACGCCGGGACAGGGGGCCGATGGCTACACCTTC.

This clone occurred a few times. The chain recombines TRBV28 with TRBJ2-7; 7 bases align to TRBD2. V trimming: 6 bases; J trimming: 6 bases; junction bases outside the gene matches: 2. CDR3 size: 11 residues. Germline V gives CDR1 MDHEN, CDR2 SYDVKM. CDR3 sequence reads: CASRRGSEQYF. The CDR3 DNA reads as TGTGCCAGCAGGCGGGGGAGCGAGCAGTACTTC.

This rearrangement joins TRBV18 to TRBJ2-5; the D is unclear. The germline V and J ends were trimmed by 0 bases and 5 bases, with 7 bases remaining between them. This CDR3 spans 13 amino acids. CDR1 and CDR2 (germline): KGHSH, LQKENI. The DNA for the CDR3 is TGTGCCAGCTCACCACCACCACGGGAGACCCAGTACTTC. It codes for CASSPPPRETQYF.

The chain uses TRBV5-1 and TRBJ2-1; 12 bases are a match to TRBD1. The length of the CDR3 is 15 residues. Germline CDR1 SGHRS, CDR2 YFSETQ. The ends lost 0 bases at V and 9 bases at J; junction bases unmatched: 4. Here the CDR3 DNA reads TGCGCCAGCAGCTTGGAGGGGACAGGGGGCGGTGAGCAGTTCTTC. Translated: CASSLEGTGGGEQFF.

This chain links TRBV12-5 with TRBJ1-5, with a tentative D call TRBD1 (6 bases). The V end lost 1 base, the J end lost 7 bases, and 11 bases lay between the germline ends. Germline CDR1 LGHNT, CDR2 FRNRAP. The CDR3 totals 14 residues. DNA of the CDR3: TGTGCTAGTGGTTTGGGACAGGTGGAACAGCCCCAGCATTTT. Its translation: CASGLGQVEQPQHF.

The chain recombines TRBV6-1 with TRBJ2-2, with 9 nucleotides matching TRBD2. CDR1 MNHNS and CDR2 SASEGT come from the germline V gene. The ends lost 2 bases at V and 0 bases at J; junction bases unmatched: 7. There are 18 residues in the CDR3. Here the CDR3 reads CASSEWVAGVANTGELFF. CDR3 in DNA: TGTGCCAGCAGTGAATGGGTAGCGGGAGTGGCGAACACCGGGGAGCTGTTTTTT.

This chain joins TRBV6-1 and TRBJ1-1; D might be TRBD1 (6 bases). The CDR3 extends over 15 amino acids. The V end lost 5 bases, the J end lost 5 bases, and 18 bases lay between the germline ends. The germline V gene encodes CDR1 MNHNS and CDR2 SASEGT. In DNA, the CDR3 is TGTGCCAGCAGTCAATGGGCCTTAACAGGGACTGAAGCTTTCTTT. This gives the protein CASSQWALTGTEAFF.

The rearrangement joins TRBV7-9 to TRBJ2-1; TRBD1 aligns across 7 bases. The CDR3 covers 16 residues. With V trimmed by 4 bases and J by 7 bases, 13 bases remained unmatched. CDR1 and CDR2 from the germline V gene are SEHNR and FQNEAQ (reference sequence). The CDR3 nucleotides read TGTGCCAGCAGCTCCCGTGGGGACAGCGTTAGGAATGAGCAGTTCTTC. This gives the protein CASSSRGDSVRNEQFF.

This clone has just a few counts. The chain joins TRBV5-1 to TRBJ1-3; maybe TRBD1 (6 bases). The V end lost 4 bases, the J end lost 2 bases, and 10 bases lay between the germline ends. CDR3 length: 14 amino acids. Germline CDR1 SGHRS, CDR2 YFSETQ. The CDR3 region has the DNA TGCGCCAGCAGCCCACAGGGACCTGGAAACACCATATATTTT. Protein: CASSPQGPGNTIYF.

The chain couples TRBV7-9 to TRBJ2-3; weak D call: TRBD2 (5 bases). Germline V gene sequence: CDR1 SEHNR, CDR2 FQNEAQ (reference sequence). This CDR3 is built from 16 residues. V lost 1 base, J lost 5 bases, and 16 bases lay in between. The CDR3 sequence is CASSLERLEGRDTQYF. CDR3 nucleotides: TGTGCCAGCAGCTTAGAAAGACTCGAGGGAAGAGATACGCAGTATTTT. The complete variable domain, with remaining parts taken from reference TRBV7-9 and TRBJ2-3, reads DTGVSQNPRHKITKRGQNVTFRCDPISEHNRLYWYRQTLGQGPEFLTYFQNEAQLEKSRLLSDRFSAERPKGSFSTLEIQRTEQGDSAMYLCASSLERLEGRDTQYFGPGTRLTVL.

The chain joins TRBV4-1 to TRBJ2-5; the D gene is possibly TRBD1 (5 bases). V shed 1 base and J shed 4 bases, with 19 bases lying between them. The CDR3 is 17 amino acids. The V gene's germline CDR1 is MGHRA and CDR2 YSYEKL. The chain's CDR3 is CASSQGLLGRVRETQYF. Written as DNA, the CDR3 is TGCGCCAGCAGCCAAGGGCTCCTAGGCAGGGTAAGAGAGACCCAGTACTTC.

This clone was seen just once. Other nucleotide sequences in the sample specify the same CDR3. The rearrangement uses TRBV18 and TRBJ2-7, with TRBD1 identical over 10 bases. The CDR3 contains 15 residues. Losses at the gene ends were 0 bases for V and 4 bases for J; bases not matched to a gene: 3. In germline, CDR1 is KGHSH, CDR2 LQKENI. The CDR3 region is CASSPPGQGRYEQYF. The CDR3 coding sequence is TGTGCCAGCTCACCACCGGGACAGGGGAGGTACGAGCAGTACTTC.

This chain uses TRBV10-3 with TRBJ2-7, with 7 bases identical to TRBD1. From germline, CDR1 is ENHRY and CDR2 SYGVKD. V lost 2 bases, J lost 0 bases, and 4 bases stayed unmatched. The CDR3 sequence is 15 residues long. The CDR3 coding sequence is TGTGCCATCAGTGAGGGACAGGCTTACTCCTACGAGCAGTACTTC. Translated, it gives CAISEGQAYSYEQYF.

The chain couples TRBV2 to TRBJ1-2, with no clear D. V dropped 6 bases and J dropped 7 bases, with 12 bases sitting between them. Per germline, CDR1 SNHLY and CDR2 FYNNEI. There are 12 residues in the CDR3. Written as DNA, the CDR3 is TGTGCCAGCAGGGTTTCTCGCGGTGGCTACACCTTC. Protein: CASRVSRGGYTF.

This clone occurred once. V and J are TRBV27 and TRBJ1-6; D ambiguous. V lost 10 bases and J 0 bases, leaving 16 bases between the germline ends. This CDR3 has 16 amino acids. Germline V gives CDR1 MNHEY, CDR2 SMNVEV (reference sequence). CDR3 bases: TGTGCCACTTCGGTCCGGGCCGCCTCCTATAATTCACCCCTCCACTTT. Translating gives CATSVRAASYNSPLHF.

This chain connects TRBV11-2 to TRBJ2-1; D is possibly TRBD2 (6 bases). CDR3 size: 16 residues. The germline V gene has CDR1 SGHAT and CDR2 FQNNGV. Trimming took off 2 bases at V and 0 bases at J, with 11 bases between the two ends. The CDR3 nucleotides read TGTGCCAGCAGCTTAAGTGGGAGGACCTCCTACAATGAGCAGTTCTTC. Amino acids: CASSLSGRTSYNEQFF.

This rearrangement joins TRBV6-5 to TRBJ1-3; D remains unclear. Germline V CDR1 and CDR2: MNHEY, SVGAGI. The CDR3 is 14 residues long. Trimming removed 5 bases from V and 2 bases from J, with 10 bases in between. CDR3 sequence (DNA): TGTGCCAGCAGTCGGGAAGGCCCTGGAAACACCATATATTTT. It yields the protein CASSREGPGNTIYF.

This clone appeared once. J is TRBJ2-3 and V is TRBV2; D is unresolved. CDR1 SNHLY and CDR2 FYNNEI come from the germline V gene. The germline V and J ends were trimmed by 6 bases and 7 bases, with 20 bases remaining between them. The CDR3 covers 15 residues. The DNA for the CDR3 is TGTGCCAGCAGCCCTCGGGCCGACCCTACCAATACGCAGTATTTT. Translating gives CASSPRADPTNTQYF.